These T cell receptor beta chains were read from a single sample in a study of glioma-infiltrating T cells. TCRdb fed the multiplex PCR reads into MiXCR, producing one record per CDR3 protein. The sample has under 200,000 distinct CDR3 sequences; about 32% are singletons. Sample: glioma tissue, nonneoplastic brain tissue, or PBMCs (not recorded which). These receptors were taken from a human donor with low-grade glioma or glioblastoma, undergoing nonglioma brain surgery, or in good health (not recorded which). Each CDR3 is given with its conserved first and last residue. The D gene is left open where the match is weak. The size field is filled for only some rows; it gives once, few, many or a size class.

CDR3	DNA	size	V	J	D
CAISDGPEQYF	TGTGCCATCAGTGACGGTCCCGAGCAGTACTTC	many	TRBV10-3	TRBJ2-7	NA
CASNLAGGSSYEQYF	TGTGCCAGCAACCTAGCGGGAGGCTCCTCCTACGAGCAGTACTTC	many	TRBV7-2	TRBJ2-7	TRBD2
CATSDSLAGQQFF	TGTGCCACCAGTGATTCGCTAGCGGGACAGCAGTTCTTC	many	TRBV24-1	TRBJ2-1	TRBD2
CASSPSTGLSYEQYF	TGTGCCAGCAGCCCCTCGACAGGGCTATCCTACGAGCAGTACTTC	many	TRBV7-9	TRBJ2-7	TRBD1
CSARRGAGADTQYF	TGCAGCGCGCGGAGGGGGGCTGGAGCAGATACGCAGTATTTT	few	TRBV29-1	TRBJ2-3	NA
CATAGGTLNNEAFF	TGTGCCACCGCAGGGGGGACCCTGAACAATGAAGCTTTCTTT	NA	TRBV7-2	TRBJ1-1	TRBD1
CASSEALVAGGPWVGQFF	TGTGCCAGCAGTGAAGCGCTGGTGGCGGGAGGGCCTTGGGTTGGGCAGTTCTTC	many	TRBV6-1	TRBJ2-1	TRBD2
CASRTGGSGNTIYF	TGTGCCAGCAGGACAGGGGGCTCTGGAAACACCATATATTTT	many	TRBV28	TRBJ1-3	TRBD1
CSAGPRDTQYF	TGCAGCGCTGGCCCGCGAGATACGCAGTATTTT	few	TRBV29-1	TRBJ2-3	NA
CASGFAPQDDTQYF	TGTGCTAGTGGTTTCGCTCCCCAGGATGATACGCAGTATTTT	few	TRBV12-5	TRBJ2-3	NA
CSARGGYTF	TGCAGTGCTAGGGGGGGCTACACCTTC	many	TRBV20-1	TRBJ1-2	NA
CASSPKTGSHTGELFF	TGTGCCAGCAGTCCTAAGACAGGGAGCCACACCGGGGAGCTGTTTTTT	many	TRBV2	TRBJ2-2	TRBD1
CASSPREIDTQYF	TGTGCCAGCAGCCCCAGGGAAATAGATACGCAGTATTTT	many	TRBV7-2	TRBJ2-3	NA
CSVAWDEKLFF	TGCAGCGTTGCCTGGGATGAAAAACTGTTTTTT	few	TRBV29-1	TRBJ1-4	NA
CASSGLSGTDTQYF	TGTGCCAGCAGTGGACTAAGCGGCACAGATACGCAGTATTTT	NA	TRBV6-1	TRBJ2-3	NA